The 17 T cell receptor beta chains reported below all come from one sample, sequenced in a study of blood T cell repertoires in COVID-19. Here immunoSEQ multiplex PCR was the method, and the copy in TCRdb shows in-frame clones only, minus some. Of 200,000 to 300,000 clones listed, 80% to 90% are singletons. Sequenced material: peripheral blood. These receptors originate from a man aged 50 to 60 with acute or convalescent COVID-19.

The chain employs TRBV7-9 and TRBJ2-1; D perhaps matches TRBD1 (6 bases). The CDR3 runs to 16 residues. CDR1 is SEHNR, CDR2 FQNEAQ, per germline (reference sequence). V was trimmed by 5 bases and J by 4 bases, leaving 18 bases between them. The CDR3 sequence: CASSAPKGQTYNEQFF. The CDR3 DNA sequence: TGTGCCAGCAGCGCTCCCAAGGGACAAACTTACAATGAGCAGTTCTTC.

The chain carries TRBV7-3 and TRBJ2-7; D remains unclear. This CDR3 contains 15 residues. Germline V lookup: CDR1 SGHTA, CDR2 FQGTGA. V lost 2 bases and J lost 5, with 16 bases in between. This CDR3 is CASSLAAGARHEQYF. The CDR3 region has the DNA TGTGCCAGCAGCTTAGCAGCTGGAGCACGGCACGAGCAGTACTTC. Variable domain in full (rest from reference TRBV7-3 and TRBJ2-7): GAGVSQTPSNKVTEKGKYVELRCDPISGHTALYWYRQSLGQGPEFLIYFQGTGAADDSGLPNDRFFAVRPEGSVSTLKIQRTERGDSAVYLCASSLAAGARHEQYFGPGTRLTVT.

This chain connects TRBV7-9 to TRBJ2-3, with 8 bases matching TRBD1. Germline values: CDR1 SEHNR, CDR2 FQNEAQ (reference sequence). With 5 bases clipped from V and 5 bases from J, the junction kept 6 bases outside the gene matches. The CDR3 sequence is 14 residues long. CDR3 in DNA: TGTGCCAGCAGCCCCGGACAGGGAATAGATACGCAGTATTTT. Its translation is CASSPGQGIDTQYF.

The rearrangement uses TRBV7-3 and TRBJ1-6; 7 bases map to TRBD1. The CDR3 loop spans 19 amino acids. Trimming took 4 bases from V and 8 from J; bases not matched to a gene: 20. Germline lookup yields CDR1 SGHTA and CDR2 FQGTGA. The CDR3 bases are TGTGCCAGCAGCTACCCGGGTTATCGCGCGACAGGGTGGGATTCACCCCTCCACTTT. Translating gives CASSYPGYRATGWDSPLHF. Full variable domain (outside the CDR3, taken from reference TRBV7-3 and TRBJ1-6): GAGVSQTPSNKVTEKGKYVELRCDPISGHTALYWYRQSLGQGPEFLIYFQGTGAADDSGLPNDRFFAVRPEGSVSTLKIQRTERGDSAVYLCASSYPGYRATGWDSPLHFGNGTRLTVT.

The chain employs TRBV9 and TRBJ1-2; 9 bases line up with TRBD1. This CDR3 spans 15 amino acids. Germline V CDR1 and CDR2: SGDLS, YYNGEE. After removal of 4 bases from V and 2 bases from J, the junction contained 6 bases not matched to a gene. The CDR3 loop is CASSTTGGPNYGYTF. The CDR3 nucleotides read TGTGCCAGCAGCACCACAGGGGGCCCGAACTATGGCTACACCTTC.

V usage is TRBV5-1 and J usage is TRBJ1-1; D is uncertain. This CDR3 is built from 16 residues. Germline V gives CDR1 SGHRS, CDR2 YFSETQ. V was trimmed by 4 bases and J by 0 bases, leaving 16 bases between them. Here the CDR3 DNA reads TGCGCCAGCAGCCCGATAGCCCAACCAATGAACACTGAAGCTTTCTTT. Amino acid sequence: CASSPIAQPMNTEAFF.

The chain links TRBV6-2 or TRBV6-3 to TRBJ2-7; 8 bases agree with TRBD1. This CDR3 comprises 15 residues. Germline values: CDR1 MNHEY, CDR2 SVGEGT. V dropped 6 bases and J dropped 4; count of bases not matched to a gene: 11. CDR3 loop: CASSSQGVINYEQYF. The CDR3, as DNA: TGTGCCAGCAGCTCACAGGGGGTAATCAATTACGAGCAGTACTTC.

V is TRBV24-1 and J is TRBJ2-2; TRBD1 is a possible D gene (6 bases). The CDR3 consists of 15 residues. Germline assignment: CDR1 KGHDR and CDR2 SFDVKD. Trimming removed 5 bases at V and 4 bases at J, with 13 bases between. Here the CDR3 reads CATSAPGVSTGELFF. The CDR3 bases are TGTGCCACCAGTGCGCCAGGGGTTAGCACCGGGGAGCTGTTTTTT.

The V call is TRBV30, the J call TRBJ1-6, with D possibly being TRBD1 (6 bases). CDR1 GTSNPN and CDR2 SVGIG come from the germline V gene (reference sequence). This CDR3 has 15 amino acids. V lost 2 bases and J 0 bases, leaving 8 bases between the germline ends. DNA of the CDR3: TGTGCCTGGAGTTCGGACAGCTCCTATAATTCACCCCTCCACTTT. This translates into CAWSSDSSYNSPLHF. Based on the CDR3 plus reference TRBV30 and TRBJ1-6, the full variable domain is SQTIHQWPATLVQPVGSPLSLECTVEGTSNPNLYWYRQAAGRGLQLLFYSVGIGQISSEVPQNLSASRPQDRQFILSSKKLLLSDSGFYLCAWSSDSSYNSPLHFGNGTRLTVT.

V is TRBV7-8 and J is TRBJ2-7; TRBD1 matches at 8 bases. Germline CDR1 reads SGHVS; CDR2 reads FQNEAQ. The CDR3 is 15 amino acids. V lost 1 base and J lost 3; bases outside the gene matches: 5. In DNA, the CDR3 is TGTGCCAGCAGCTTAGATCTTGGGACAGGCTACGAGCAGTACTTC. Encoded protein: CASSLDLGTGYEQYF. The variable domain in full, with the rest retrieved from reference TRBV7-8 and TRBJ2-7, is GAGVSQSPRYKVAKRGQDVALRCDPISGHVSLFWYQQALGQGPEFLTYFQNEAQLDKSGLPSDRFFAERPEGSVSTLKIQRTQQEDSAVYLCASSLDLGTGYEQYFGPGTRLTVT.

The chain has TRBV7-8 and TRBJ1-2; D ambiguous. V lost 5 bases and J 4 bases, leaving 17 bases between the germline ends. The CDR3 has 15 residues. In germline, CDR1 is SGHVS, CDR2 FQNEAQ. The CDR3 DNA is TGTGCCAGCAGCCCCACCCACAAAGCGGCCTATGGCTACACCTTC. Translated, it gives CASSPTHKAAYGYTF.

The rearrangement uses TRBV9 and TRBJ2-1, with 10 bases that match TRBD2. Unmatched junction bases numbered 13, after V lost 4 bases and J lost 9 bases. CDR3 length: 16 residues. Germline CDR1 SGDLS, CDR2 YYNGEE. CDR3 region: CASSPPGLAGVFEQFF. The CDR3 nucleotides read TGTGCCAGCAGCCCCCCGGGTCTAGCGGGAGTGTTTGAGCAGTTCTTC.

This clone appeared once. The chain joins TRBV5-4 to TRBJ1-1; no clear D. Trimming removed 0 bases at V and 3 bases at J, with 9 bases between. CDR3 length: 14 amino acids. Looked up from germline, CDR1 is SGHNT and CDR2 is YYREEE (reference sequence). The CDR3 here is CASSLDPGYTEAFF. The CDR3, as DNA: TGTGCCAGCAGCTTGGATCCGGGGTACACTGAAGCTTTCTTT.

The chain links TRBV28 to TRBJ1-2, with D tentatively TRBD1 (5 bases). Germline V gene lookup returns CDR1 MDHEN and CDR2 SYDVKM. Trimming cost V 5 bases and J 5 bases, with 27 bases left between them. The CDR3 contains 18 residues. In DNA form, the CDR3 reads TGTGCCAGCAGTAAAGGGCAACTCAGGGAAAGGGCTACGTATGGCTACACCTTC. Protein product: CASSKGQLRERATYGYTF.

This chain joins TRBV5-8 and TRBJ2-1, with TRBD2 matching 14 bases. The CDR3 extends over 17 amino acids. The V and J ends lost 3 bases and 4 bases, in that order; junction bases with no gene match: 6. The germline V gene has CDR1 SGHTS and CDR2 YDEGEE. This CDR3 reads CASSWTSGRRGYNEQFF. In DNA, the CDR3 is TGTGCCAGCAGCTGGACTAGCGGGAGGCGGGGATACAATGAGCAGTTCTTC.

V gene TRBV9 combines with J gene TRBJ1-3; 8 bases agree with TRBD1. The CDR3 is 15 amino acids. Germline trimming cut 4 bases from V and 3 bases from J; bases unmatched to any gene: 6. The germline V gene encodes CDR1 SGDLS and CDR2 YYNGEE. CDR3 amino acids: CASSIDRGYGNTIYF. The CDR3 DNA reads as TGTGCCAGCAGCATCGACAGGGGATATGGAAACACCATATATTTT.

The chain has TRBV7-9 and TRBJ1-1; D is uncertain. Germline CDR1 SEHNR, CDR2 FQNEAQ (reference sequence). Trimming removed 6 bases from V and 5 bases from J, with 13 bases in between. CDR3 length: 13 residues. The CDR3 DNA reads TGTGCCAGCAGGGTTCATGTGGAGACTGAAGCTTTCTTT. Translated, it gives CASRVHVETEAFF.